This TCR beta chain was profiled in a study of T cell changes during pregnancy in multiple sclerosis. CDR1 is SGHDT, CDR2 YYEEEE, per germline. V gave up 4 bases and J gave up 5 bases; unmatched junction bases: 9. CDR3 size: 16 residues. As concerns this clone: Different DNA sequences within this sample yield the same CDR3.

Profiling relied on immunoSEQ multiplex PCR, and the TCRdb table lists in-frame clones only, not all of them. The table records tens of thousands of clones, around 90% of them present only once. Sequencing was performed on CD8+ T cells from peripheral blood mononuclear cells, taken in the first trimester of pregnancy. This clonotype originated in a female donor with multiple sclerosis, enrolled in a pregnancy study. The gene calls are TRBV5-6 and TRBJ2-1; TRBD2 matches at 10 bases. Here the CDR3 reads CASSPAGSGGDNEQFF. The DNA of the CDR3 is TGTGCCAGCAGCCCGGCGGGGAGCGGGGGGGACAATGAGCAGTTCTTC.